The T cell receptor beta chain under discussion was sequenced for a study of a mutant IDH1 vaccine in newly diagnosed glioma. Study-wide context: Patients arrived already treated with radiotherapy, temozolomide, or both, most having had both.

Libraries were prepared by immunoSEQ multiplex PCR; TCRdb keeps only in-frame clonotypes and omits some of them. The sample records some 29,000 clones, 87% being singletons. CDR1 is MDHEN, CDR2 SYDVKM, per germline. Trimming took off 4 bases at V and 3 bases at J, with 22 bases between the two ends. The CDR3 runs 18 residues. Details on this clone: No antigen is known for it.

Time point indicated: week 5, during vaccination. Topical imiquimod accompanied each vaccine dose, which consisted of 300 ug of mutant IDH1 20-mer peptide. The source is a woman in her thirties or forties with glioma. Some clones in this sample may be carry-over from other donors' samples. V and J are TRBV28 and TRBJ2-4; D not resolved. Sequenced here: peripheral blood mononuclear cells (PBMCs), sampled from a glioma patient whose treatment included an IDH1 peptide vaccine. CDR3 protein: CASSSSLIGPRHKNIQYF. The CDR3 DNA reads as TGTGCCAGCAGTTCCTCCTTAATAGGACCGAGACACAAAAACATTCAGTACTTC. Drawing the rest from reference TRBV28 and TRBJ2-4, the complete variable domain is DVKVTQSSRYLVKRTGEKVFLECVQDMDHENMFWYRQDPGLGLRLIYFSYDVKMKEKGDIPEGYSVSREKKERFSLILESASTNQTSMYLCASSSSLIGPRHKNIQYFGAGTRLSVL.